Presented here are 10 T cell receptor beta chains from one specimen sequenced in a study of shared clonotypes between healthy human individuals. Data came from immunoSEQ multiplex PCR; TCRdb stores just in-frame clones and leaves some out. In the table there are about 1 million clones, roughly 80% of which are singletons. Sequenced sample: memory CD4+ T cells sorted from blood. Subset denoted: CD45RA-negative fraction. Receptors were obtained from a man between 18 and 29 years old in good health.

The CDR3 here is CASSYWSGDQPQHF. CDR3 DNA: TGTGCCAGCAGTTACTGGTCAGGGGATCAGCCCCAGCATTTT. The genes are TRBV6-5 and TRBJ1-5, with D perhaps matching TRBD1 (6 bases). The CDR3 extends over 14 amino acids. Between the trimmed V and J ends, which lost 1 base and 5 bases, there was a span of 9 bases. The germline CDR1 and CDR2 sequences are MNHEY and SVGAGI.

V is TRBV30 and J is TRBJ1-6; D remains unclear. The V end lost 2 bases, the J end lost 0 bases, and 11 bases lay between the germline ends. The length of the CDR3 is 16 residues. Per the germline V gene, CDR1 is GTSNPN and CDR2 is SVGIG (reference sequence). The CDR3 is CAWSSPPSSYNSPLHF. The CDR3 coding sequence is TGTGCCTGGAGTTCCCCCCCGAGCTCCTATAATTCACCCCTCCACTTT.

This rearrangement joins TRBV29-1 to TRBJ1-2; no definite D call. Germline lookup yields CDR1 SQVTM and CDR2 ANQGSEA. The CDR3 contains 11 residues. The V end was cut by 6 bases, the J end by 3 bases, with 8 bases between. The chain's CDR3 is CSVVKDYGYTF. For the CDR3, the DNA is TGCAGCGTCGTAAAGGACTATGGCTACACCTTC.

A single count supports this clone. The chain is built from TRBV18 and TRBJ2-2, with 12 nucleotides matching TRBD2. Trimming took 3 bases from V and 6 from J; bases not matched to a gene: 8. This CDR3 comprises 17 residues. Per germline, CDR1 KGHSH and CDR2 LQKENI. CDR3 protein: CASSPRLAGGPAGELFF. As DNA, the CDR3 is TGTGCCAGCTCACCGCGTCTAGCGGGAGGGCCCGCCGGGGAGCTGTTTTTT.

The V and J genes are TRBV10-2 and TRBJ2-5; D is uncertain. V was shortened by 8 bases and J by 9 bases, with 10 bases between the two germline ends. The CDR3 is made up of 10 amino acids. The germline gives CDR1 WSHSY, CDR2 SAAADI. The CDR3, as DNA: TGCGCCAGCGGTCCGATGTCCCAGTACTTC. It is translated as CASGPMSQYF.

This clone appeared a few times. The genes are TRBV5-1 and TRBJ1-2; 7 bases are a match to TRBD1. Germline assignment: CDR1 SGHRS and CDR2 YFSETQ. The junction had 8 bases not matched to a gene; V was cut back by 1 base and J by 8 bases. The CDR3 covers 14 residues. CDR3 in DNA: TGCGCCAGCAGCTTGAGACAGGGTGGGCTCGGCTACACCTTC. Amino acids: CASSLRQGGLGYTF. Based on the CDR3 plus reference TRBV5-1 and TRBJ1-2, the full variable domain is KAGVTQTPRYLIKTRGQQVTLSCSPISGHRSVSWYQQTPGQGLQFLFEYFSETQRNKGNFPGRFSGRQFSNSRSEMNVSTLELGDSALYLCASSLRQGGLGYTFGSGTRLTVV.

The chain employs TRBV15 and TRBJ1-6; D is unclear. Trimming took 5 bases from V and 7 from J, leaving 15 bases between them. The CDR3 is 15 residues long. CDR1 LNHNV and CDR2 YYDKDF come from the germline V gene (reference sequence). The CDR3 spells CATSREGQANSPLHF. For the CDR3, the DNA is TGTGCCACCAGCCGGGAAGGGCAGGCGAATTCACCCCTCCACTTT.

The V call is TRBV7-8, the J call TRBJ2-5; D ambiguous. Germline loops: CDR1 SGHVS, CDR2 FQNEAQ. V dropped 1 base and J dropped 1 base, with 10 bases sitting between them. The CDR3 sequence is 15 residues long. The CDR3 sequence: CASSLGLVPQETQYF. The CDR3 coding sequence is TGTGCCAGCAGCTTAGGGCTAGTCCCCCAAGAGACCCAGTACTTC.

As regards this clone: The sample carries other DNA sequences with the same CDR3. This chain's CDR3 is CASSPGQSSYEQYF. CDR3 in DNA: TGTGCCAGCTCACCGGGACAGAGCTCCTACGAGCAGTACTTC. The gene calls are TRBV18 and TRBJ2-7; 7 nucleotides align to TRBD1. V dropped 3 bases and J dropped 0; count of bases not matched to a gene: 2. The CDR3 is 14 amino acids. Germline CDR1 is KGHSH and CDR2 is LQKENI.

The chain employs TRBV28 and TRBJ1-4, with TRBD1 identical over 11 bases. This CDR3 is built from 16 residues. V lost 5 bases, J lost 0 bases, and 2 bases stayed unmatched. Germline CDR1 is MDHEN and CDR2 is SYDVKM. This CDR3 is CASSGTGGPTNEKLFF. The CDR3 nucleotides are TGTGCCAGCAGTGGGACAGGGGGACCAACTAATGAAAAACTGTTTTTT.